The 5 T cell receptor beta chains below come from one sample, sequenced in a study of OX40 agonist ivuxolimab in advanced cancers. The repertoire was sequenced with immunoSEQ multiplex PCR; TCRdb's copy has only in-frame clones and lacks some. The table shows 70,000 to 80,000 clones, with approximately 86% occurring only once. The material was CD4+ or CD8+ T cells sorted from blood, obtained in a trial of the OX40 agonist ivuxolimab. The receptors were sampled from an adult with an advanced solid tumor such as melanoma, head and neck, liver or kidney cancer.

The J gene is TRBJ2-3, the V gene TRBV15, with D hard to call. CDR1 and CDR2 (germline): LNHNV, YYDKDF (reference sequence). This CDR3 is built from 15 residues. V was shortened by 0 bases and J by 4 bases, with 11 bases between the two germline ends. CDR3 region: CATSRDRVRADTQYF. The CDR3 region has the DNA TGTGCCACCAGCAGAGATAGGGTACGGGCAGATACGCAGTATTTT.

The chain joins TRBV7-3 to TRBJ1-1; D is uncertain. This CDR3 is built from 13 residues. Germline V lookup: CDR1 SGHTA, CDR2 FQGTGA. V lost 2 bases to trimming and J lost 6 bases, with 10 bases between them. The CDR3 is CASSLGIGSEAFF. The CDR3 DNA reads as TGTGCCAGCAGCTTAGGTATAGGTTCTGAAGCTTTCTTT.

This chain links TRBV23-1 with TRBJ1-5, with no clear D. TRBV23-1 is treated as an ORF (open reading frame) with a function not yet certain. The CDR3 is made up of 12 amino acids. The V end lost 0 bases, the J end lost 5 bases, and 2 bases lay between the germline ends. The CDR3 loop is CASSQSYQPQHF. The CDR3 DNA reads TGCGCCAGCAGTCAATCCTATCAGCCCCAGCATTTT.

This chain links TRBV7-9 with TRBJ2-7; D is undetermined. There are 14 residues in the CDR3. Trimming took off 2 bases at V and 4 bases at J, with 12 bases between the two ends. Germline V CDR1 and CDR2: SEHNR, FQNEAQ (reference sequence). The CDR3 DNA sequence: TGTGCCAGCAGCTTATTTTACAGTCGGTACGAGCAGTACTTC. The encoded protein is CASSLFYSRYEQYF.

This clone showed up just once. The rearrangement links TRBV18 to TRBJ2-1; D is perhaps TRBD2 (6 bases). The length of the CDR3 is 14 residues. CDR1 and CDR2 (germline): KGHSH, LQKENI. V was clipped by 0 bases and J by 8 bases, with 11 bases between them. The CDR3 region has the DNA TGTGCCAGCTCACCACCATATGGAGGGGATGAGCAGTTCTTC. This sequence encodes CASSPPYGGDEQFF.